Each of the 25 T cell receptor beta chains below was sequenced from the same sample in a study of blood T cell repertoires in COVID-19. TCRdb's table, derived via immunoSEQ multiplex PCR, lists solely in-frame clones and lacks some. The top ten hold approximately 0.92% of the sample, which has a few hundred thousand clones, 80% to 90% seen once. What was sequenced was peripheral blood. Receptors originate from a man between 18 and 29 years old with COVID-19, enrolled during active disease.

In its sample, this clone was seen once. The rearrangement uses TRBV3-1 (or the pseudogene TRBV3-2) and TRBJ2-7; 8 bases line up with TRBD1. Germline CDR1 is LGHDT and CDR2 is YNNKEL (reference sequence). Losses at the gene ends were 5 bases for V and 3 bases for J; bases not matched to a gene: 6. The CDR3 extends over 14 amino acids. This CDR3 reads CASSFGQGVYEQYF. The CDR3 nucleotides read TGTGCCAGCAGCTTTGGACAGGGTGTCTACGAGCAGTACTTC.

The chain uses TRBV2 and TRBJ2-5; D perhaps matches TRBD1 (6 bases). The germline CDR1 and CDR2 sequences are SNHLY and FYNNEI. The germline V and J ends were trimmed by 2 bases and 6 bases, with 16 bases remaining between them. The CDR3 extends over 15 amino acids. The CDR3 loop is CASSENSGALKTQYF. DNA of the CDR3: TGTGCCAGCAGTGAAAACTCAGGGGCTCTGAAGACCCAGTACTTC. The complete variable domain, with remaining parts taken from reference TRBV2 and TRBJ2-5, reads EPEVTQTPSHQVTQMGQEVILRCVPISNHLYFYWYRQILGQKVEFLVSFYNNEISEKSEIFDDQFSVERPDGSNFTLKIRSTKLEDSAMYFCASSENSGALKTQYFGPGTRLLVL.

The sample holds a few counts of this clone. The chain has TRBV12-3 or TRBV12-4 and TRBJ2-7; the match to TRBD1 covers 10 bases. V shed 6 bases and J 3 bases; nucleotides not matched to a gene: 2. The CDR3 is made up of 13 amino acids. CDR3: CASRGQGYYEQYF. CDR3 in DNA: TGTGCCAGCAGGGGACAGGGGTACTACGAGCAGTACTTC.

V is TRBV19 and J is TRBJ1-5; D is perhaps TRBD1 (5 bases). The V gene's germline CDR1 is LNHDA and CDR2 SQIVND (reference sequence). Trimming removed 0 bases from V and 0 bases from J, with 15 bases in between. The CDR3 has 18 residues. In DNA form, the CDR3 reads TGTGCCAGTAGTATAGATCGAGACAGACCCTATAGCAATCAGCCCCAGCATTTT. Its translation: CASSIDRDRPYSNQPQHF.

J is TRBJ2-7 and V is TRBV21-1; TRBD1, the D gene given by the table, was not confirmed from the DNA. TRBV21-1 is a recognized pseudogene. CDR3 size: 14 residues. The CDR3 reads CASIKTGDVREQYF. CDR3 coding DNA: TGTGCCAGCATCAAGACAGGGGACGTTAGGGAGCAGTACTTC.

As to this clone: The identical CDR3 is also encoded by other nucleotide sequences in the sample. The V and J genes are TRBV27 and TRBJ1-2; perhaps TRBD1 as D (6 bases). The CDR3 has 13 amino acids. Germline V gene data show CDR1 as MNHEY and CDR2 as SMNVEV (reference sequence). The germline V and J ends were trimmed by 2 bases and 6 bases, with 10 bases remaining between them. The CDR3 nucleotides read TGTGCCAGCAGTTTACGGGGGGCGGATGGCTACACCTTC. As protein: CASSLRGADGYTF.

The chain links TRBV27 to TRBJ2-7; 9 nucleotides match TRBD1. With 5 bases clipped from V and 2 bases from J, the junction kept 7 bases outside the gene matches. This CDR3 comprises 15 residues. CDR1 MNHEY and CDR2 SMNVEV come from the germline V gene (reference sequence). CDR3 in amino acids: CASSNSGTGTYEQYF. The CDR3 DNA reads TGTGCCAGCAGTAATTCCGGGACAGGGACCTACGAGCAGTACTTC.

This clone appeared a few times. CDR3 in amino acids: CASSQSGSYEQYF. The CDR3 DNA sequence: TGCGCCAGCAGCCAATCAGGGTCCTACGAGCAGTACTTC. The chain links TRBV4-1 to TRBJ2-7; a possible D gene is TRBD1 (5 bases). The CDR3 extends over 13 amino acids. The germline gives CDR1 MGHRA, CDR2 YSYEKL. Trimming took 2 bases from V and 1 from J, leaving 6 bases between them.

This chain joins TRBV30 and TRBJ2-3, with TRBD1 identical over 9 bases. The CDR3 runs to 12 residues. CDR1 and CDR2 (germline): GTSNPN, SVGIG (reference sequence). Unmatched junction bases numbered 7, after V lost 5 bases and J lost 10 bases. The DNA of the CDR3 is TGTGCCTGGGAATCCACAGGGGGCCCGCAGTATTTT. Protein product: CAWESTGGPQYF.

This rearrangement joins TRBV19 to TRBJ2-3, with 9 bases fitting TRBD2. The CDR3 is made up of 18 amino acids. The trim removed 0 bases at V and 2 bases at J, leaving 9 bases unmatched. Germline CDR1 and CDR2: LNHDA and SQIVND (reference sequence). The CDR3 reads CASSIDRIAGGDTDTQYF. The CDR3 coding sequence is TGTGCCAGTAGTATAGATCGGATCGCGGGGGGGGACACAGATACGCAGTATTTT.

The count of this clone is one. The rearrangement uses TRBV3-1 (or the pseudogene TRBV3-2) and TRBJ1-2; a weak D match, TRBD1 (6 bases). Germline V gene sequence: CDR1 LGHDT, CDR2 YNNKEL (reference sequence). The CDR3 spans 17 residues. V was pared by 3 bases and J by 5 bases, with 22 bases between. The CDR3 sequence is CASSQGHRKFSAYGYTF. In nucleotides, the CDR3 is TGTGCCAGCAGCCAGGGACACAGGAAGTTTTCGGCTTATGGCTACACCTTC.

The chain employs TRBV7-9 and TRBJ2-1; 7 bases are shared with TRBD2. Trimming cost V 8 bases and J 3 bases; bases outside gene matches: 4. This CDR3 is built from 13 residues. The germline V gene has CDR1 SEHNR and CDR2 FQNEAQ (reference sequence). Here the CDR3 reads CASGKRDYNEQFF. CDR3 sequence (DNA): TGTGCCAGCGGAAAGCGGGACTACAATGAGCAGTTCTTC.

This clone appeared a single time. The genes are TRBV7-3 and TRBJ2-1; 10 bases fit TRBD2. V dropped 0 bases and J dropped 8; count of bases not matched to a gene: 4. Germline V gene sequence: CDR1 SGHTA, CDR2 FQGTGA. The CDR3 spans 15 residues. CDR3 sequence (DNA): TGTGCCAGCAGCTTAACGGGACTAGCGAGCGATGAGCAGTTCTTC. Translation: CASSLTGLASDEQFF.

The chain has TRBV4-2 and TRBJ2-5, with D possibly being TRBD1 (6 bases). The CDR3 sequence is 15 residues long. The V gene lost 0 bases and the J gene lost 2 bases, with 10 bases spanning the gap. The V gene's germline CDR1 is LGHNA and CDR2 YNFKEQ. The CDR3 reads CASSQDLGQQETQYF. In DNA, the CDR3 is TGTGCCAGCAGCCAAGATCTGGGACAACAAGAGACCCAGTACTTC.

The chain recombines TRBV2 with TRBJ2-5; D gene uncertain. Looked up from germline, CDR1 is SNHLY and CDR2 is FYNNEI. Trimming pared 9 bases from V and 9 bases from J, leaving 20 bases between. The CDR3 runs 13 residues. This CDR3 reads CASFRDSVSAQYF. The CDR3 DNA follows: TGTGCCAGTTTCCGAGACTCTGTATCGGCCCAGTACTTC.

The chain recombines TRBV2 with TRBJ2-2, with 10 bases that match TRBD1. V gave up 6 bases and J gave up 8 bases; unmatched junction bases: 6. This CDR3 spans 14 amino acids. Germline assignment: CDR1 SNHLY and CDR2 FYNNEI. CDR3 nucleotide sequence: TGTGCCAGCAGCGACAGGGGGCTAGGAGGGGAGCTGTTTTTT. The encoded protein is CASSDRGLGGELFF.

CDR3 sequence reads: CASSQVFGVAGEFF. Written as DNA, the CDR3 is TGTGCCAGCAGCCAAGTCTTCGGTGTAGCGGGGGAGTTCTTC. The chain joins TRBV14 to TRBJ2-1; 9 nucleotides line up with TRBD2. Trimming at V came to 1 base and at J to 14 bases, leaving 9 bases not matched to a gene. Germline V gene sequence: CDR1 SGHDN, CDR2 FVKESK. The CDR3 consists of 14 residues.

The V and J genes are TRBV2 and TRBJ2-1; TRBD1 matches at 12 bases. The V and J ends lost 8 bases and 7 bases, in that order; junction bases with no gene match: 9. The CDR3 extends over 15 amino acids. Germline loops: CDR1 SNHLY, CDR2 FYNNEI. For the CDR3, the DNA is TGTGCCAGCGGGGTGGGACAGGGGGCGAGAAATGAGCAGTTCTTC. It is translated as CASGVGQGARNEQFF.

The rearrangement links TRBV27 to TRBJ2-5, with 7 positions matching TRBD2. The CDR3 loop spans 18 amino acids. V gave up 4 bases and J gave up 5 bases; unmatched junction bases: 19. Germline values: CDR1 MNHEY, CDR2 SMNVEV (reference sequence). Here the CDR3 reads CASSSLMGFGGGMETQYF. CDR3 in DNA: TGTGCCAGCAGTTCGTTGATGGGTTTTGGGGGAGGGATGGAGACCCAGTACTTC.

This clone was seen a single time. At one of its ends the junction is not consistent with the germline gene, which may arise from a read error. CDR3 amino acids: CASSKGQGNLPQHF. CDR3 DNA: TGTGCCAGTAGTAAGGGACAGGGTAATCTGCCCCAGCATTTT. The chain is built from TRBV19 and TRBJ1-5; 9 bases are a match to TRBD1. The germline V gene has CDR1 LNHDA and CDR2 SQIVND (reference sequence). The CDR3 loop spans 14 amino acids.

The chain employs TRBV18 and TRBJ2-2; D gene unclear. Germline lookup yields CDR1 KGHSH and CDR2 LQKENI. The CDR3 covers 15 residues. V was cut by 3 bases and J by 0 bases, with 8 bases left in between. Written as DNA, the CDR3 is TGTGCCAGCTCACCGGGCAGGCCGAACACCGGGGAGCTGTTTTTT. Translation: CASSPGRPNTGELFF.

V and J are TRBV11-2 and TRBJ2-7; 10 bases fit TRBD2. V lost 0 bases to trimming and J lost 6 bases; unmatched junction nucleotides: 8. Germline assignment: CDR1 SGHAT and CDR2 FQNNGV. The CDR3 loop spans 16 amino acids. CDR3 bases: TGTGCCAGCAGCTTAGAAGCGGGAGGGATTCAGGGCGAGCAGTACTTC. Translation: CASSLEAGGIQGEQYF.

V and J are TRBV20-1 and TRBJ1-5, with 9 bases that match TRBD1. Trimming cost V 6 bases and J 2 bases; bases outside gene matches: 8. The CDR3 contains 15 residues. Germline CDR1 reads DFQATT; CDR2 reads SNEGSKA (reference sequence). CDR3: CSASWTGAGNQPQHF. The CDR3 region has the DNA TGCAGTGCCAGTTGGACAGGGGCCGGCAATCAGCCCCAGCATTTT.

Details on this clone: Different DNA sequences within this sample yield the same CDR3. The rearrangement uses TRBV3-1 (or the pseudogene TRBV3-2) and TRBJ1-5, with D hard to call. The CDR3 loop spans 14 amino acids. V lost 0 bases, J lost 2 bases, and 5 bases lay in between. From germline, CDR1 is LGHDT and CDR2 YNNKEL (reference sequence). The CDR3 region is CASSQDAGNQPQHF. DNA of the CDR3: TGTGCCAGCAGCCAAGACGCGGGCAATCAGCCCCAGCATTTT.

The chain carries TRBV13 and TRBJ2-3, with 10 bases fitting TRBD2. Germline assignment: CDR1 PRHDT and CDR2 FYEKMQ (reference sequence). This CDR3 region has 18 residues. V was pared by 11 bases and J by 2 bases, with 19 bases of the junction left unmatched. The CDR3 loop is CASGRVLAGVETTDTQYF. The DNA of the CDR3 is TGTGCCTCCGGACGGGTGCTAGCGGGAGTCGAGACCACAGATACGCAGTATTTT.